These T cell receptor beta chains were read from a single sample in a study of OX40 agonist ivuxolimab in advanced cancers. Some clones are missing from TCRdb's copy, which holds only in-frame ones; the method was immunoSEQ multiplex PCR. This repertoire shows tens of thousands of clones, about 90% found once; its top ten account for about 5%. The input for sequencing was CD4+ or CD8+ T cells sorted from blood, taken in a trial of the OX40 agonist ivuxolimab. Source of these receptors: an adult with an advanced solid tumor such as melanoma, head and neck, liver or kidney cancer. The CDR3 runs from the conserved cysteine through the conserved F or W.

>TRBV4-3|17|TRBJ1-2
CASSRTLRLGYEDGYTF
>TRBV11-2|14|TRBJ2-7
CASSSRQGPYEQYF
>TRBV15|16|TRBJ2-5
CATSRDYPGQGETQYF
>TRBV18|15|TRBJ2-1
CASSARGASLGEQFF
>TRBV5-1|17|TRBJ1-6
CASSLLQGAPGNSPLHF
>TRBV18|15|TRBJ1-1
CASSPPSELNTEAFF
>TRBV6-5|14|TRBJ1-1
CASSYTATDTEAFF
>TRBV25-1|14|TRBJ2-3
CASSGTGSTDTQYF
>TRBV29-1|14|TRBJ2-1
CSVERTGVFNEQFF
>TRBV5-4|15|TRBJ2-2
CASSSTGGIGGELFF
>TRBV7-8|15|TRBJ2-4
CASSLGLAGKNIQYF
>TRBV25-1|13|TRBJ2-7
CASSEGEVYEQYF
>TRBV6-6|15|TRBJ2-3
CATSEGRLITDTQYF
>TRBV7-3|15|TRBJ1-2
CASSLETEFYYGYTF
>TRBV6-6|15|TRBJ1-2
CASGDRRVSSNGYTF
>TRBV2|14|TRBJ2-3
CASSEGSRTDTQYF